What follows are 21 T cell receptor beta chains derived from one specimen sequenced in a study of immune characteristics of hereditary and idiopathic chronic pancreatitis. Chronic pancreatitis tissue was collected during total pancreatectomy with islet autotransplantation. Method: immunoSEQ multiplex PCR; TCRdb's copy keeps in-frame clones and lacks some. Among 11,000 to 15,000 clones listed, more than 60% were seen once. Input material: pancreas tissue with hereditary chronic pancreatitis. The receptor set was obtained from a human donor with chronic pancreatitis.

The rearrangement uses TRBV24-1 and TRBJ2-1, with 12 bases identical to TRBD1. This CDR3 is built from 17 residues. Trimming at V came to 3 bases and at J to 7 bases, leaving 9 bases not matched to a gene. Per the germline V gene, CDR1 is KGHDR and CDR2 is SFDVKD. The CDR3 loop reads CATSDASGTGGWNEQFF. The DNA of the CDR3 is TGTGCCACCAGTGATGCGAGCGGGACAGGGGGCTGGAATGAGCAGTTCTTC.

V gene TRBV10-3 combines with J gene TRBJ2-5; D unclear. CDR3 length equals 13 residues. Germline values: CDR1 ENHRY, CDR2 SYGVKD. V lost 8 bases to trimming and J lost 1 base, with 11 bases between them. The CDR3 spells CAISHGFQETQYF. As DNA, the CDR3 is TGTGCCATCTCCCACGGCTTCCAAGAGACCCAGTACTTC.

The chain employs TRBV6-6 and TRBJ2-1; 11 positions agree with TRBD2. Germline CDR1 is MNHNY and CDR2 is SVGAGI (reference sequence). Trimming removed 6 bases from V and 9 bases from J; junction bases left unmatched: 7. The length of the CDR3 is 14 residues. CDR3 residues: CASSGSGRAGEQFF. CDR3 bases: TGTGCCAGCAGCGGTAGCGGGAGGGCCGGTGAGCAGTTCTTC.

This clone was found once. J is TRBJ1-4 and V is TRBV5-1, with D possibly TRBD1 on 5 matching bases. The germline V gene has CDR1 SGHRS and CDR2 YFSETQ. The CDR3 contains 17 residues. V was clipped by 3 bases and J by 2 bases, with 17 bases between them. CDR3 protein: CASSSQPKGATNEKLFF. The DNA for the CDR3 is TGCGCCAGCAGCTCGCAGCCTAAAGGGGCCACTAATGAAAAACTGTTTTTT.

The chain couples TRBV29-1 to TRBJ2-1, with D possibly TRBD2 on 6 matching bases. The CDR3 length is 13 residues. Trimming removed 6 bases at V and 6 bases at J, with 15 bases between. The V gene's germline CDR1 is SQVTM and CDR2 ANQGSEA. CDR3 in DNA: TGCAGCGTGGCCGCCGGGACTTCCAATGAGCAGTTCTTC. Translation gives CSVAAGTSNEQFF.

The chain joins TRBV5-1 to TRBJ1-1; 8 nucleotides agree with TRBD1. The CDR3 runs to 15 residues. The V gene's germline CDR1 is SGHRS and CDR2 YFSETQ. V lost 3 bases to trimming and J lost 7 bases; unmatched junction nucleotides: 11. The CDR3: CASSSPTGVGGEAFF. The CDR3 nucleotides are TGCGCCAGCAGCTCCCCGACAGGGGTGGGTGGTGAAGCTTTCTTT.

The J gene is TRBJ1-2, the V gene TRBV28; D uncertain. V dropped 5 bases and J dropped 3 bases, with 10 bases sitting between them. The CDR3 totals 13 residues. Germline V gene sequence: CDR1 MDHEN, CDR2 SYDVKM. In DNA form, the CDR3 reads TGTGCCAGCAGTGGACGTTCCTACTATGGCTACACCTTC. It is translated as CASSGRSYYGYTF.

The table lists this clone with a count of one. V usage is TRBV20-1 and J usage is TRBJ1-1; D call uncertain. The CDR3 sequence is 10 residues long. The V and J ends lost 1 base and 8 bases respectively, with 5 bases between them. Germline values: CDR1 DFQATT, CDR2 SNEGSKA (reference sequence). CDR3 protein: CSARGAEAFF. DNA of the CDR3: TGCAGTGCTAGAGGAGCGGAAGCTTTCTTT.

This rearrangement joins TRBV15 to TRBJ1-6; no reliable D call. Germline CDR1 and CDR2: LNHNV and YYDKDF (reference sequence). Trimming took 4 bases from V and 6 from J, leaving 7 bases between them. The CDR3 loop spans 13 amino acids. Written as DNA, the CDR3 is TGTGCCACCAGCACCCCTTTTAATTCACCCCTCCACTTT. Its protein is CATSTPFNSPLHF.

This clone was counted between two and nine times. The CDR3: CASSQTRANTGELFF. As DNA, the CDR3 is TGTGCCAGCAGCCAAACTAGGGCGAACACCGGGGAGCTGTTTTTT. This chain connects TRBV4-2 to TRBJ2-2; possible D gene TRBD2, 5 bases. The V and J ends lost 2 bases and 0 bases respectively, with 7 bases between them. CDR3 length: 15 amino acids. Germline lookup yields CDR1 LGHNA and CDR2 YNFKEQ.

This clone was recorded only once. The gene calls are TRBV6-4 and TRBJ2-1, with D perhaps matching TRBD2 (5 bases). V shed 2 bases and J shed 0 bases, with 26 bases lying between them. Germline values: CDR1 MRHNA, CDR2 SNTAGT. This CDR3 is built from 21 residues. The CDR3 protein is CASSDRYSATERTFSYNEQFF. In nucleotides, the CDR3 is TGTGCCAGCAGTGACCGGTACTCAGCCACCGAGCGGACGTTCTCCTACAATGAGCAGTTCTTC.

This clone showed up just once. This chain links TRBV6-4 with TRBJ2-2; TRBD1 might be the D (5 bases). The V gene's germline CDR1 is MRHNA and CDR2 SNTAGT. The CDR3 spans 15 residues. The germline V and J ends were trimmed by 2 bases and 1 base, with 8 bases remaining between them. CDR3 sequence reads: CASSDQGGNTGELFF. CDR3 sequence (DNA): TGTGCCAGCAGTGACCAGGGTGGGAACACCGGGGAGCTGTTTTTT.

This clone has more than one count but fewer than ten. V is TRBV2 and J is TRBJ2-5; 10 positions agree with TRBD1. CDR1 is SNHLY and CDR2 is FYNNEI in the germline V gene. This CDR3 contains 15 residues. After removal of 6 bases from V and 0 bases from J, the junction contained 4 bases not matched to a gene. CDR3 protein: CASSAGQGYQETQYF. The CDR3 DNA is TGTGCCAGCAGCGCGGGACAGGGGTACCAAGAGACCCAGTACTTC.

The chain couples TRBV5-1 to TRBJ2-3, with a possible D match to TRBD1 (6 bases). Trimming pared 2 bases from V and 5 bases from J, leaving 21 bases between. Looked up from germline, CDR1 is SGHRS and CDR2 is YFSETQ. The CDR3 sequence is 17 residues long. The CDR3 loop reads CASSFQLNAGDGDTQYF. The CDR3 DNA follows: TGCGCCAGCAGCTTTCAGCTAAATGCAGGGGATGGAGATACGCAGTATTTT.

This clone was seen more than once but under ten times. The chain is built from TRBV3-1 (or the pseudogene TRBV3-2) and TRBJ2-3; D is tentatively TRBD1 or TRBD2 (5 bases each). V lost 3 bases and J 5 bases, leaving 9 bases between the germline ends. The CDR3 extends over 13 amino acids. Germline assignment: CDR1 LGHDT and CDR2 YNNKEL (reference sequence). The CDR3 DNA reads as TGTGCCAGCAGCCAGATTGGGGGAGATACGCAGTATTTT. It encodes CASSQIGGDTQYF.

This clone was seen once. This chain connects TRBV7-3 to TRBJ1-2, with a weak D call TRBD1 (6 bases). Trimming removed 0 bases at V and 6 bases at J, with 14 bases between. Germline V lookup: CDR1 SGHTA, CDR2 FQGTGA. The CDR3 loop spans 15 amino acids. CDR3 protein: CASSLTGGAEHGYTF. CDR3 nucleotide sequence: TGTGCCAGCAGCTTAACGGGGGGCGCCGAACATGGCTACACCTTC.

The gene calls are TRBV7-9 and TRBJ2-5; D possibly corresponds to TRBD1 (5 bases). V lost 5 bases and J lost 4, with 17 bases in between. CDR1 and CDR2 from the germline V gene are SEHNR and FQNEAQ (reference sequence). CDR3 length: 15 amino acids. CDR3 bases: TGTGCCAGCAGCCGGGTGGTATCTAGGGGAGAGACCCAGTACTTC. Translation gives CASSRVVSRGETQYF.

The chain has TRBV7-2 and TRBJ1-5; TRBD1 is a possible D gene (6 bases). This CDR3 has 16 residues. Germline assignment: CDR1 SGHTA and CDR2 FQGNSA. Deletions cut 3 bases from V and 7 bases from J, with 19 bases between. The CDR3 DNA follows: TGTGCCAGCAGCTTGTCGCTCAGGGGAAGTGGGCAGCCCCAGCATTTT. Encoded protein: CASSLSLRGSGQPQHF.

The chain employs TRBV30 and TRBJ2-7; possible D gene TRBD1, 6 bases. With 2 bases removed from V and 0 bases from J, the gap between germline ends came to 8 bases. This CDR3 region has 13 residues. CDR1 GTSNPN and CDR2 SVGIG come from the germline V gene (reference sequence). The CDR3 spells CAWSRQVSYEQYF. The CDR3 coding sequence is TGTGCCTGGAGTAGACAGGTCTCCTACGAGCAGTACTTC.

The chain links TRBV28 to TRBJ1-1; 9 bases agree with TRBD1. CDR1 MDHEN and CDR2 SYDVKM come from the germline V gene. This CDR3 spans 14 amino acids. Trimming cost V 6 bases and J 1 base; bases outside gene matches: 3. CDR3 amino acids: CASSRTGENTEAFF. CDR3 coding DNA: TGTGCCAGCAGCCGGACAGGGGAGAACACTGAAGCTTTCTTT.

The V and J genes are TRBV10-3 and TRBJ1-5; D gene unclear. CDR3 size: 12 residues. V was clipped by 9 bases and J by 0 bases, with 6 bases between them. Germline CDR1 and CDR2: ENHRY and SYGVKD. CDR3 sequence: CAIGNSNQPQHF. The CDR3 DNA sequence: TGTGCCATAGGGAATAGCAATCAGCCCCAGCATTTT.